The rows below give T cell receptor beta chains drawn from one sample of a study of patients and donors after allogeneic stem cell transplantation. One entry per CDR3 protein results from TCRdb running MiXCR on the RT-PCR reads. The sample carries 85,000 to 90,000 distinct CDR3 sequences, under 50% recorded once. What was sequenced was blood, either unsorted or a sorted T cell fraction (not recorded which). These receptors were collected from a human donor who was either an allogeneic HSCT recipient or a stem cell or donor lymphocyte infusion donor (not recorded which). It is not recorded whose cells these are; they may come from a transplant donor. The CDR3 runs from the conserved cysteine through the conserved F or W. The order of the fields is clone size, D gene, J gene, V gene, CDR3 length, CDR3 protein, CDR3 DNA. A D gene is named only where the DNA matches it firmly. Clone size is stated in some rows and not others, as once, few, many or a class when expanded.

- - TRBJ1-2 TRBV4-3 15 CASSQQTKANYGYTF TGCGCCAGCAGCCAACAGACAAAAGCTAACTATGGCTACACCTTC
- - TRBJ1-2 TRBV6-5 15 CASSYSIGVGYGYTF TGTGCCAGCAGTTACTCGATAGGGGTTGGCTATGGCTACACCTTC
once - TRBJ1-1 TRBV27 17 CASSPPGFPLMNTEAFF TGTGCCAGCAGCCCCCCTGGATTTCCTCTAATGAACACTGAAGCTTTCTTT
- TRBD1 TRBJ1-1 TRBV6-2/TRBV6-3 13 CASRQGEATEAFF TGTGCCAGCAGACAGGGGGAGGCCACTGAAGCTTTCTTT
few - TRBJ1-2 TRBV10-3 14 CAISATGFHYGYTF TGTGCCATCAGTGCCACAGGGTTTCACTATGGCTACACCTTC
once TRBD2 TRBJ2-3 TRBV6-2/TRBV6-3 14 CASRERGDSDTQYF TGTGCCAGCAGAGAGCGGGGAGACTCAGATACGCAGTATTTT
- - TRBJ1-5 TRBV20-1 15 CSARDEMTSNQPQHF TGCAGTGCTAGAGATGAGATGACCAGCAATCAGCCCCAGCATTTT
- - TRBJ1-6 TRBV9 13 CASSESGDSPLHF TGTGCCAGCAGCGAGAGTGGAGATTCACCCCTCCACTTT
- - TRBJ1-1 TRBV5-1 15 CASSLAEGLGTEAFF TGCGCCAGCAGCTTGGCCGAAGGGCTGGGAACTGAAGCTTTCTTT
- - TRBJ1-2 TRBV6-5 13 CASSYSSVYGYTF TGTGCCAGCAGTTACTCGTCAGTCTATGGCTACACCTTC
- - TRBJ2-7 TRBV28 13 CASKSRESYEQYF TGTGCCAGCAAGTCTAGGGAATCCTACGAGCAGTACTTC
- - TRBJ1-1 TRBV10-3 13 CAIKPGQNTEAFF TGTGCCATCAAACCCGGTCAGAACACTGAAGCTTTCTTT
- - TRBJ1-2 TRBV28 13 CASSYREPYGYTF TGTGCCAGCAGTTATCGGGAGCCCTATGGCTACACCTTC
- - TRBJ1-1 TRBV29-1 12 CSGGKVNTEAFF TGCAGCGGGGGAAAGGTGAACACTGAAGCTTTCTTT
- - TRBJ2-3 TRBV29-1 12 CSVEGVSDTQYF TGCAGCGTTGAAGGGGTTTCAGATACGCAGTATTTT
- - TRBJ2-3 TRBV28 15 CASSYMGRGTDTQYF TGTGCCAGCAGTTATATGGGCAGGGGAACAGATACGCAGTATTTT
- - TRBJ2-4 TRBV20-1 14 CSARLTLGTNIQYF TGCAGTGCTAGACTCACTCTAGGGACAAACATTCAGTACTTC
- TRBD2 TRBJ2-3 TRBV11-2 16 CASSFKYLGGSDTQYF TGTGCCAGCAGCTTTAAGTACCTGGGAGGGTCGGATACGCAGTATTTT
few - TRBJ1-1 TRBV7-9 14 CASSLTRGDTEAFF TGTGCCAGCAGCCTAACCCGGGGTGACACTGAAGCTTTCTTT
- - TRBJ2-7 TRBV7-9 13 CASSLGSNYEQYF TGTGCCAGCAGCTTAGGTTCCAACTACGAGCAGTACTTC
- TRBD1 TRBJ1-4 TRBV5-5 16 CASSRTGATTNEKLFF TGTGCCAGCAGCAGAACAGGGGCCACAACTAATGAAAAACTGTTTTTT
few TRBD1 TRBJ1-4 TRBV4-2 15 CASSQTGTGQRELFF TGTGCCAGCAGCCAAACCGGGACAGGCCAGAGGGAACTGTTTTTT
- TRBD2 TRBJ2-2 TRBV11-2 15 CASSLTGTSTGELFF TGTGCCAGCAGCCTAACCGGGACTAGTACCGGGGAGCTGTTTTTT
- - TRBJ1-4 TRBV10-3 14 CAIRSGGLGEKLFF TGTGCCATCAGAAGTGGAGGGTTGGGTGAAAAACTGTTTTTT
- - TRBJ1-2 TRBV12-3/TRBV12-4 14 CASSSPRVSYGYTF TGTGCCAGCAGCTCCCCCAGGGTATCATATGGCTACACCTTC
- - TRBJ1-5 TRBV12-3/TRBV12-4 15 CASSLNRAGNQPQHF TGTGCCAGCAGTTTAAACAGGGCCGGCAATCAGCCCCAGCATTTT
- - TRBJ2-6 TRBV6-2/TRBV6-3 15 CASSYAGSGANVLTF TGTGCCAGCAGTTACGCTGGGTCAGGGGCCAACGTCCTGACTTTC
- - TRBJ1-1 TRBV5-1 16 CASSLGWNTMNTEAFF TGCGCCAGCAGCTTGGGTTGGAACACCATGAACACTGAAGCTTTCTTT
- - TRBJ2-1 TRBV5-1 15 CASSLAAWVSDEQFF TGCGCCAGCAGCTTGGCGGCTTGGGTCAGCGATGAGCAGTTCTTC
few - TRBJ1-6 TRBV6-5 17 CASSYGTTLPWNSPLHF TGTGCCAGCAGTTACGGAACAACCCTCCCTTGGAATTCACCCCTCCACTTT
many TRBD1 TRBJ1-1 TRBV29-1 12 CSVGQGNTEAFF TGCAGCGTAGGACAGGGGAACACTGAAGCTTTCTTT
- - TRBJ1-5 TRBV28 16 CASSPPRDRRFQPQHF TGTGCCAGCAGTCCCCCCCGGGACCGTCGTTTTCAGCCCCAGCATTTT
- TRBD1 TRBJ1-4 TRBV12-3/TRBV12-4 16 CASSPKDRVGYEKLFF TGTGCCAGCAGTCCGAAGGACAGGGTCGGTTATGAAAAACTGTTTTTT
- - TRBJ1-5 TRBV6-2/TRBV6-3 13 CASKSQGNQPQHF TGTGCCAGCAAGTCACAGGGCAACCAGCCCCAGCATTTT